This T cell receptor beta chain came from a study of technical replicates of blood from several donors. Repertoires were generated with immunoSEQ multiplex PCR, while TCRdb's copy carries only in-frame clones and drops some. The data show about 98,000 clones, nearly 97% seen once. V lost 2 bases, J lost 5 bases, and 10 bases stayed unmatched. From germline, CDR1 is MDHEN and CDR2 SYDVKM. The CDR3 covers 17 residues. The receptor comes from a human donor in good health. V and J are TRBV28 and TRBJ1-2; 11 nucleotides agree with TRBD1. Specimen: T cells isolated from PBMCs. The DNA of the CDR3 is TGTGCCAGCAGTTTAGTTGGACAGGGGGCGTTCGTGTATGGCTACACCTTC. This sequence encodes CASSLVGQGAFVYGYTF.